The clone carrying this T cell receptor beta chain was observed many times. Its antigen is not known. Germline lookup yields CDR1 SEHNR and CDR2 FQNEAQ (reference sequence). This CDR3 has 14 residues. V lost 3 bases, J lost 7 bases, and 16 bases lay in between. This specimen comes from a study of blood T cells in healthy people across ages. Study-wide findings and caveats: Estimated diversity, derived from one million T cells, was regarded as an underestimate.

Each sample had at least 6.5 million PBMCs isolated. PCR was performed a second time for about 7 to 12 cycles using a sample-barcoded 5' primer and a J-beta primer mix. From the 5' RACE reads, TCRdb called clonotypes with MiXCR, one entry per CDR3 protein. The data contain about 1,800,000 distinct CDR3 sequences, approximately 28% of them singletons. This rearrangement joins TRBV7-9 to TRBJ2-7, with D possibly being TRBD2 (5 bases). This receptor was taken from a woman aged 30 to 39 in good health. The sample taken for sequencing was blood. The CDR3 sequence: CASSLTGSRLEQYF. The CDR3 bases are TGTGCCAGCAGCTTGACGGGATCGAGGTTGGAGCAGTACTTC.